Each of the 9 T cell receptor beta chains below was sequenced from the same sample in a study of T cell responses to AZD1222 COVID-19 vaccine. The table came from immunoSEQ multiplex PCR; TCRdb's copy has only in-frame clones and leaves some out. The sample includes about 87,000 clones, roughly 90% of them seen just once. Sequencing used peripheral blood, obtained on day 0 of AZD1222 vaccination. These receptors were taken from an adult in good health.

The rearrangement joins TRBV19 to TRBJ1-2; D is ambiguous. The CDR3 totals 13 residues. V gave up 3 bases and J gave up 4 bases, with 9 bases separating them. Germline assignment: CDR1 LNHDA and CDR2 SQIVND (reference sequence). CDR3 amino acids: CASSIARLYGYTF. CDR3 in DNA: TGTGCCAGTAGTATCGCGCGCCTCTATGGCTACACCTTC. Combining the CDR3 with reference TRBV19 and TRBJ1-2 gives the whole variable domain DGGITQSPKYLFRKEGQNVTLSCEQNLNHDAMYWYRQDPGQGLRLIYYSQIVNDFQKGDIAEGYSVSREKKESFPLTVTSAQKNPTAFYLCASSIARLYGYTFGSGTRLTVV.

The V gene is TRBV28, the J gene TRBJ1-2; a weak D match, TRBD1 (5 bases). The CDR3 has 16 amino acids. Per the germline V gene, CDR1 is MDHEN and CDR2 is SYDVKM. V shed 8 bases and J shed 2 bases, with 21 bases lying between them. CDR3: CASSAPQGFANYGYTF. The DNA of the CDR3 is TGTGCCAGCTCAGCACCTCAGGGATTTGCGAACTATGGCTACACCTTC.

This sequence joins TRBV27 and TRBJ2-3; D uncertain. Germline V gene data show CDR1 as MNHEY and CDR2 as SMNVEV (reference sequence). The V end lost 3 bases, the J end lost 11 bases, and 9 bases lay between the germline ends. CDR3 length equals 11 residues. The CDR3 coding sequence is TGTGCCAGCAGTTTTGGGCTCATGCAGTATTTT. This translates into CASSFGLMQYF.

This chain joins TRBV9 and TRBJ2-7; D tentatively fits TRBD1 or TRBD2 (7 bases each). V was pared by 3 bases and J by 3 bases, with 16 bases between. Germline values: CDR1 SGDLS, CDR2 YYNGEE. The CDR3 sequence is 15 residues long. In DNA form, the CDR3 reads TGTGCCAGCAGCGCCCGGGGGGACAGAAACTACGAGCAGTACTTC. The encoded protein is CASSARGDRNYEQYF.

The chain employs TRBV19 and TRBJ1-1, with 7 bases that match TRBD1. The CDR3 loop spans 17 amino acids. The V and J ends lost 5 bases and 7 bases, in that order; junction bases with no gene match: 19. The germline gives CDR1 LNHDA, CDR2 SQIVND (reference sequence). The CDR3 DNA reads TGTGCCAGTAGTCCCAGGAGGGGACAGCCTAATTCCTTTGAAGCTTTCTTT. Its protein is CASSPRRGQPNSFEAFF.

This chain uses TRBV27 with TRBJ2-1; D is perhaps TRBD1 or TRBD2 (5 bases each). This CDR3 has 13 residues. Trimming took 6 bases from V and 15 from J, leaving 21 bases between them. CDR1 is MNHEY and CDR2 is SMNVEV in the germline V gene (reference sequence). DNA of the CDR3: TGTGCCAGCAGCTATTATCCCCCGGGACCCGGGTTCTTC. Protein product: CASSYYPPGPGFF.

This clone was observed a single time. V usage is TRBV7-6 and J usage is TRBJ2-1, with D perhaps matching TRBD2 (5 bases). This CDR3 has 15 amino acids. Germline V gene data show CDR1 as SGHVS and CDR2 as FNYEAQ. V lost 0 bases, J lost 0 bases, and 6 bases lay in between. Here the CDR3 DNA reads TGTGCCAGCAGCTTAGCGGGGAGCTCCTACAATGAGCAGTTCTTC. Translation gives CASSLAGSSYNEQFF.

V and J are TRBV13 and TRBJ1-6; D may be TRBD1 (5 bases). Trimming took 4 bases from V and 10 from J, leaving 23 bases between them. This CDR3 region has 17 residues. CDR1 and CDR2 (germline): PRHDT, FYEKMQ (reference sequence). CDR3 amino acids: CASSWGTWQGDYSPLHF. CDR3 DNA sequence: TGTGCCAGCAGCTGGGGGACTTGGCAGGGAGACTACTCACCCCTCCACTTT.

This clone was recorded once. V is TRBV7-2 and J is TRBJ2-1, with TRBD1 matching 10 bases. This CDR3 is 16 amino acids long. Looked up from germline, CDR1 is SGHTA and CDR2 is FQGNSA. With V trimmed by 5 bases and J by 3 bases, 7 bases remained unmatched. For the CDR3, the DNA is TGTGCCAGCAGCCAAGTGGGGACAGGGGTCTACAATGAGCAGTTCTTC. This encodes CASSQVGTGVYNEQFF.